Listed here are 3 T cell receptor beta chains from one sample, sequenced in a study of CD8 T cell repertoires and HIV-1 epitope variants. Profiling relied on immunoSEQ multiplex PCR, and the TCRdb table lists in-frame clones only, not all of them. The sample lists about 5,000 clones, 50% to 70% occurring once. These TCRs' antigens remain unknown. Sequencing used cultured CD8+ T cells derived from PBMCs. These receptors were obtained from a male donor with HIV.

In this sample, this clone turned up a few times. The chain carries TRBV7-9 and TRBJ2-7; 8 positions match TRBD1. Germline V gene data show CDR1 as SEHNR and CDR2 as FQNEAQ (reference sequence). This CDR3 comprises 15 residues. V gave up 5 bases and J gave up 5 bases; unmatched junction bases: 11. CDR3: CASSEIQGAINEQYF. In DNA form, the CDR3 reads TGTGCCAGCAGCGAGATTCAGGGGGCGATCAACGAGCAGTACTTC.

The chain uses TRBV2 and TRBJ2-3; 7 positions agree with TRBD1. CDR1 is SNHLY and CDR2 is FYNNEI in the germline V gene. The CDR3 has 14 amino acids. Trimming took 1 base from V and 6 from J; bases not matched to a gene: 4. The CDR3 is CASSEVTRGDTQYF. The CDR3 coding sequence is TGTGCCAGCAGTGAAGTAACCAGGGGGGATACGCAGTATTTT.

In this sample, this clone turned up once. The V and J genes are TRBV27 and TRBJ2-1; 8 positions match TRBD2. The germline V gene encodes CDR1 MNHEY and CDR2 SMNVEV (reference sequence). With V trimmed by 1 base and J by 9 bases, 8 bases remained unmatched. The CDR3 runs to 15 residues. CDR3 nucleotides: TGTGCCAGCAGTTTATGGTCGGGGGGGAATGTTGAGCAGTTCTTC. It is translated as CASSLWSGGNVEQFF.